Sequencing of this TCR beta chain was carried out in a study of OX40 agonist ivuxolimab in advanced cancers. The count of this clone is one. Germline V CDR1 and CDR2: SGHDN, FVKESK. The CDR3 covers 14 residues. Trimming shortened V by 3 bases and J by 8 bases, and 15 bases separated the two germline ends. Only in-frame clones appear in the TCRdb table, and some are missing; sequencing was by immunoSEQ multiplex PCR. The sample has tens of thousands of clones, 80% seen once. The chain employs TRBV14 and TRBJ2-3; D is undetermined. The clonotype originates from an adult with an advanced solid tumor such as melanoma, head and neck, liver or kidney cancer. This sample comprised CD4+ or CD8+ T cells sorted from blood, obtained in a trial of the OX40 agonist ivuxolimab. CDR3 protein: CASSQITILGTQYF. The CDR3 coding sequence is TGTGCCAGCAGCCAGATTACCATTCTGGGTACGCAGTATTTT.